Following are 9 T cell receptor beta chains from one sample sequenced in a study of OX40 agonist ivuxolimab in advanced cancers. Here immunoSEQ multiplex PCR was the method, and the copy in TCRdb shows in-frame clones only, minus some. The sample yields nearly 25,000 clones, roughly three quarters seen once. The sample in question was CD4+ or CD8+ T cells sorted from blood, obtained in a trial of the OX40 agonist ivuxolimab. These receptors were obtained from an adult with an advanced solid tumor such as melanoma, head and neck, liver or kidney cancer.

This clone was detected only once. V is TRBV29-1 and J is TRBJ2-5; maybe TRBD2 (6 bases). The CDR3 totals 14 residues. Germline CDR1 SQVTM, CDR2 ANQGSEA. Trimming removed 5 bases at V and 5 bases at J, with 18 bases between. CDR3 bases: TGCAGCGTTCGCTTCTCCCCCGGGGGTGAGACCCAGTACTTC. This codes for CSVRFSPGGETQYF.

This clone was found once. The chain is built from TRBV6-5 and TRBJ1-1, with D perhaps matching TRBD1 (6 bases). The germline V and J ends were trimmed by 9 bases and 4 bases, with 21 bases remaining between them. Germline assignment: CDR1 MNHEY and CDR2 SVGAGI. The CDR3 runs 15 residues. This chain's CDR3 is CASRDITGKSTEAFF. CDR3 coding DNA: TGTGCCAGTCGGGATATAACAGGGAAATCCACTGAAGCTTTCTTT.

This sequence joins TRBV4-1 and TRBJ1-1; D gene ambiguous. V shed 1 base and J shed 8 bases, with 8 bases lying between them. CDR1 is MGHRA, CDR2 YSYEKL, per germline. This CDR3 is 12 amino acids long. In DNA form, the CDR3 reads TGCGCCAGCAGCCAAGTTGGCAGGGAAGCTTTCTTT. It codes for CASSQVGREAFF.

This clone was seen a single time. The gene calls are TRBV19 and TRBJ2-7; possibly TRBD2 for D (6 bases). Germline V gene lookup returns CDR1 LNHDA and CDR2 SQIVND (reference sequence). With 0 bases removed from V and 0 bases from J, the gap between germline ends came to 12 bases. The CDR3 runs to 16 residues. CDR3 sequence reads: CASSIDLGGISYEQYF. In DNA form, the CDR3 reads TGTGCCAGTAGTATAGATCTGGGCGGGATCTCCTACGAGCAGTACTTC.

The gene calls are TRBV9 and TRBJ1-5, with no clear D. The CDR3 loop spans 13 amino acids. CDR1 is SGDLS and CDR2 is YYNGEE in the germline V gene. The V and J ends lost 0 bases and 7 bases respectively, with 8 bases between them. For the CDR3, the DNA is TGTGCCAGCAGCGTAGATGAGGGACAGCCCCAGCATTTT. Its translation is CASSVDEGQPQHF.

The chain combines TRBV30 with TRBJ1-1; 7 nucleotides line up with TRBD1. The V and J ends lost 4 bases and 6 bases, in that order; junction bases with no gene match: 11. The CDR3 is made up of 14 amino acids. The germline gives CDR1 GTSNPN, CDR2 SVGIG (reference sequence). CDR3 sequence: CAWKVGRGRSEAFF. Written as DNA, the CDR3 is TGTGCCTGGAAGGTAGGGAGGGGGCGGTCTGAAGCTTTCTTT.

This chain links TRBV2 with TRBJ1-6; maybe TRBD1 (6 bases). This CDR3 contains 14 residues. V dropped 6 bases and J dropped 8 bases, with 14 bases sitting between them. Germline-derived CDR1 and CDR2 are SNHLY and FYNNEI. The CDR3 reads CASRPQGRYSPLHF. The CDR3 DNA is TGTGCCAGCAGACCCCAGGGGAGGTATTCACCCCTCCACTTT.

The V and J genes are TRBV5-5 and TRBJ2-7; no clear D gene. The CDR3 has 13 residues. Trimming stripped 2 bases from V and 2 bases from J, with 8 bases between. CDR1 is SGHKS, CDR2 YYEKEE, per germline (reference sequence). In nucleotides, the CDR3 is TGTGCCAGCAGCTTAGAATATCCCTACGAGCAGTACTTC. Residues: CASSLEYPYEQYF.

V usage is TRBV4-1 and J usage is TRBJ1-2; D gene ambiguous. The CDR3 has 16 amino acids. The V gene's germline CDR1 is MGHRA and CDR2 YSYEKL. The ends were cut back, 1 base at V and 4 bases at J, with 16 bases in the middle. CDR3 nucleotides: TGCGCCAGCAGCCAAGCAAGCCTAGTTTCCTTCTATGGCTACACCTTC. Protein product: CASSQASLVSFYGYTF.